Presented here are 6 T cell receptor beta chains from one specimen sequenced in a study of OX40 agonist ivuxolimab in advanced cancers. The table came from immunoSEQ multiplex PCR; TCRdb's copy has only in-frame clones and leaves some out. The data contain around 76,000 clones, over 80% of them singletons. Sequencing used CD4+ or CD8+ T cells sorted from blood, obtained in a trial of the OX40 agonist ivuxolimab. The source of these receptors is an adult with an advanced solid tumor such as melanoma, head and neck, liver or kidney cancer.

The V and J genes are TRBV14 and TRBJ2-1; 7 nucleotides line up with TRBD1. The germline V gene encodes CDR1 SGHDN and CDR2 FVKESK. J was trimmed by 8 bases and V by 4 bases; bases with no gene match: 5. The CDR3 is 13 residues long. CDR3 coding DNA: TGTGCCAGCAGCCTAATGACAGGGTATGAGCAGTTCTTC. It specifies CASSLMTGYEQFF.

By sample fraction, this clone is medium-sized. The chain carries TRBV18 and TRBJ2-2; D is ambiguous. CDR1 and CDR2 (germline): KGHSH, LQKENI. Trimming cost V 2 bases and J 2 bases, with 12 bases left between them. The CDR3 contains 16 residues. The CDR3 here is CASSPSQASNTGELFF. The CDR3 nucleotides are TGTGCCAGCTCACCATCCCAAGCCAGCAACACCGGGGAGCTGTTTTTT.

Here the CDR3 reads CASRERLSHSPLHF. The CDR3 bases are TGTGCCAGCAGGGAGAGGCTAAGCCATTCACCCCTCCACTTT. The rearrangement joins TRBV6-1 to TRBJ1-6, with D unclear. The CDR3 contains 14 residues. The ends were cut back, 6 bases at V and 8 bases at J, with 14 bases in the middle. Germline lookup yields CDR1 MNHNS and CDR2 SASEGT.

The rearrangement uses TRBV30 and TRBJ1-3, with D maybe TRBD1 (5 bases). With 5 bases removed from V and 4 bases from J, the gap between germline ends came to 12 bases. CDR1 and CDR2 (germline): GTSNPN, SVGIG (reference sequence). The CDR3 is 13 amino acids. In DNA, the CDR3 is TGTGCCTGGGACGGGGGGTTCGGAAACACCATATATTTT. Amino acid sequence: CAWDGGFGNTIYF.

In this sample, this clone turned up a few times. This rearrangement joins TRBV7-2 to TRBJ1-1; 8 nucleotides align to TRBD1. The CDR3 has 15 amino acids. CDR1 is SGHTA and CDR2 is FQGNSA in the germline V gene. J lost 0 bases, V lost 3 bases, and 3 bases had no gene match. The CDR3 here is CASSFQGAMNTEAFF. The CDR3, as DNA: TGTGCCAGCAGCTTTCAGGGGGCAATGAACACTGAAGCTTTCTTT.

This clone was recorded once. V and J are TRBV19 and TRBJ1-5; 7 bases fit TRBD1. The germline CDR1 and CDR2 sequences are LNHDA and SQIVND (reference sequence). The CDR3 is made up of 16 amino acids. Germline trimming cut 3 bases from V and 1 base from J; bases unmatched to any gene: 6. The CDR3 DNA sequence: TGTGCCAGTAGTATCCTGGGGACAGTGAGCAATCAGCCCCAGCATTTT. Its protein is CASSILGTVSNQPQHF.